One sample yielded the 32 T cell receptor beta chains listed below, sequenced in a study of OX40 agonist ivuxolimab in advanced cancers. Some clones are missing from TCRdb's copy, which holds only in-frame ones; the method was immunoSEQ multiplex PCR. The sample includes 15,000 to 20,000 clones, nearly 95% seen only once; the top ten take roughly 7.2%. The material sequenced was CD4+ or CD8+ T cells sorted from blood, taken in a trial of the OX40 agonist ivuxolimab. These receptors originate from an adult with an advanced solid tumor such as melanoma, head and neck, liver or kidney cancer.

V is TRBV15 and J is TRBJ2-5, with 10 bases aligning to TRBD2. The CDR3 covers 16 residues. The V segment lost 0 bases and the J segment 5 bases; nucleotides outside the gene matches: 6. Per the germline V gene, CDR1 is LNHNV and CDR2 is YYDKDF (reference sequence). CDR3 protein: CATSRDLQRGGETQYF. Here the CDR3 DNA reads TGTGCCACCAGCAGAGATCTTCAGCGGGGGGGCGAGACCCAGTACTTC. Supplemented by reference TRBV15 and TRBJ2-5, the full variable domain reads DAMVIQNPRYQVTQFGKPVTLSCSQTLNHNVMYWYQQKSSQAPKLLFHYYDKDFNNEADTPDNFQSRRPNTSFCFLDIRSPGLGDTAMYLCATSRDLQRGGETQYFGPGTRLLVL.

This clone appeared a single time. This sequence joins TRBV27 and TRBJ1-2, with a possible D match to TRBD1 (5 bases). The germline V and J ends were trimmed by 3 bases and 2 bases, with 7 bases remaining between them. Germline V gene sequence: CDR1 MNHEY, CDR2 SMNVEV (reference sequence). The CDR3 totals 13 residues. The CDR3 coding sequence is TGTGCCAGCAGTTTCGGGGCAAACTATGGCTACACCTTC. This encodes CASSFGANYGYTF.

The chain uses TRBV7-3 and TRBJ2-5, with TRBD2 identical over 8 bases. Germline loops: CDR1 SGHTA, CDR2 FQGTGA. J lost 3 bases, V lost 3 bases, and 0 bases had no gene match. The CDR3 covers 13 residues. CDR3 protein: CASSFGGEETQYF. The CDR3 DNA is TGTGCCAGCAGCTTCGGGGGGGAAGAGACCCAGTACTTC.

This clone was counted only a few times. The chain joins TRBV10-3 to TRBJ2-7; 8 bases align to TRBD1. The CDR3 is 15 amino acids. Germline trimming cut 6 bases from V and 2 bases from J; bases unmatched to any gene: 9. Per the germline V gene, CDR1 is ENHRY and CDR2 is SYGVKD. CDR3 sequence (DNA): TGTGCCATCAGCCAAGACAGGGGCAGTCCCTACGAGCAGTACTTC. Translating it yields CAISQDRGSPYEQYF.

V is TRBV28 and J is TRBJ2-3, with TRBD1 matching 9 bases. Unmatched junction bases numbered 4, after V lost 2 bases and J lost 7 bases. The CDR3 length is 14 residues. CDR1 and CDR2 from the germline V gene are MDHEN and SYDVKM. CDR3: CASSLVQGAYTQYF. The DNA of the CDR3 is TGTGCCAGCAGTTTAGTACAGGGGGCTTATACGCAGTATTTT.

The chain has TRBV7-8 and TRBJ2-5, with D unclear. The CDR3 sequence is 16 residues long. V was pared by 5 bases and J by 2 bases, with 18 bases between. Germline V gene sequence: CDR1 SGHVS, CDR2 FQNEAQ. The CDR3 region has the DNA TGTGCCAGCAGCCACCTGGTGACGGGCGGACAAGAGACCCAGTACTTC. This gives the protein CASSHLVTGGQETQYF.

This clone occurred a few times. The chain is built from TRBV4-1 and TRBJ2-3; 8 bases line up with TRBD2. The V segment lost 4 bases and the J segment 6 bases; nucleotides outside the gene matches: 18. The germline V gene encodes CDR1 MGHRA and CDR2 YSYEKL. The CDR3 loop spans 18 amino acids. The CDR3 here is CASSPIRPGLGVLDTQYF. The CDR3, as DNA: TGCGCCAGCAGCCCAATTAGGCCGGGACTAGGGGTGCTTGATACGCAGTATTTT.

The rearrangement uses TRBV19 and TRBJ2-7, with D tentatively TRBD1 or TRBD2 (7 bases each). This CDR3 comprises 14 residues. In germline, CDR1 is LNHDA, CDR2 SQIVND (reference sequence). The V end was cut by 8 bases, the J end by 3 bases, with 17 bases between. The CDR3 coding sequence is TGTGCCAGTTCCAGGGGGGGCGCTTTCTACGAGCAGTACTTC. This codes for CASSRGGAFYEQYF.

The chain joins TRBV11-3 to TRBJ2-3; 8 bases map to TRBD2. After removal of 1 base from V and 2 bases from J, the junction contained 5 bases not matched to a gene. This CDR3 is built from 16 residues. CDR1 and CDR2 from the germline V gene are SGHNT and YENEEA. Here the CDR3 reads CASSLGRGDVTDTQYF. The CDR3 DNA is TGTGCCAGCAGCTTAGGGCGGGGGGACGTCACAGATACGCAGTATTTT. Filled out from reference TRBV11-3 and TRBJ2-3, the complete variable domain reads EAGVVQSPRYKIIEKKQPVAFWCNPISGHNTLYWYLQNLGQGPELLIRYENEEAVDDSQLPKDRFSAERLKGVDSTLKIQPAELGDSAVYLCASSLGRGDVTDTQYFGPGTRLTVL.

The CDR3 nucleotides read TGTGCCAGCAGCCCAAGGACGGGTGGGATTGAAAAACTGTTTTTT. As protein: CASSPRTGGIEKLFF. J is TRBJ1-4 and V is TRBV7-8; the D is unclear. This CDR3 contains 15 residues. Germline CDR1 is SGHVS and CDR2 is FQNEAQ. The V gene lost 5 bases and the J gene lost 7 bases, with 17 bases spanning the gap.

V and J are TRBV19 and TRBJ2-7; possibly TRBD1 for D (5 bases). CDR3 length: 13 residues. Trimming shortened V by 3 bases and J by 3 bases, and 9 bases separated the two germline ends. Germline values: CDR1 LNHDA, CDR2 SQIVND (reference sequence). The CDR3 loop reads CASSMGPYYEQYF. CDR3 sequence (DNA): TGTGCCAGTAGTATGGGGCCGTACTACGAGCAGTACTTC.

The rearrangement joins TRBV6-1 to TRBJ2-3; D might be TRBD1 (5 bases). The CDR3 extends over 17 amino acids. The V end lost 1 base, the J end lost 3 bases, and 17 bases lay between the germline ends. The germline CDR1 and CDR2 sequences are MNHNS and SASEGT. CDR3 bases: TGTGCCAGCAGTGAAGAGGGGTTACTGTTAAAAACAGATACGCAGTATTTT. It translates to CASSEEGLLLKTDTQYF.

The J gene is TRBJ2-1, the V gene TRBV9; 12 nucleotides match TRBD2. Germline trimming cut 4 bases from V and 6 bases from J; bases unmatched to any gene: 8. Germline CDR1 is SGDLS and CDR2 is YYNGEE. This CDR3 is built from 16 residues. This CDR3 reads CASSLLAGGPSNEQFF. The CDR3 DNA sequence: TGTGCCAGCAGCCTCCTAGCGGGAGGGCCCAGCAATGAGCAGTTCTTC.

DNA for the CDR3: TGTGCCAGCAGTGAATATTCCAGCGGATCCGGGGAGCTGTTTTTT. The encoded protein is CASSEYSSGSGELFF. This chain links TRBV25-1 with TRBJ2-2, with D possibly being TRBD2 (5 bases). From germline, CDR1 is MGHDK and CDR2 SYGVNS. V dropped 0 bases and J dropped 6 bases, with 11 bases sitting between them. CDR3 length: 15 residues. Together with reference TRBV25-1 and TRBJ2-2, the CDR3 gives the full variable domain: EADIYQTPRYLVIGTGKKITLECSQTMGHDKMYWYQQDPGMELHLIHYSYGVNSTEKGDLSSESTVSRIRTEHFPLTLESARPSHTSQYLCASSEYSSGSGELFFGEGSRLTVL.

The chain combines TRBV27 with TRBJ2-7; possibly TRBD2 for D (5 bases). V lost 10 bases and J 3 bases, leaving 7 bases between the germline ends. In germline, CDR1 is MNHEY, CDR2 SMNVEV (reference sequence). This CDR3 contains 10 residues. The CDR3 is CATGNYEQYF. The CDR3 region has the DNA TGTGCCACCGGGAACTACGAGCAGTACTTC.

The chain joins TRBV2 to TRBJ1-5; D perhaps matches TRBD1 (5 bases). V lost 8 bases, J lost 0 bases, and 14 bases lay in between. Germline V gene lookup returns CDR1 SNHLY and CDR2 FYNNEI. This CDR3 is built from 15 residues. For the CDR3, the DNA is TGTGCCAGCCTGGCGGGGCGGCATAGCAATCAGCCCCAGCATTTT. Its translation: CASLAGRHSNQPQHF.

This chain connects TRBV19 to TRBJ2-7; unclear D gene. CDR1 LNHDA and CDR2 SQIVND come from the germline V gene (reference sequence). The ends were cut back, 5 bases at V and 0 bases at J, with 11 bases in the middle. The CDR3 runs to 14 residues. The CDR3 coding sequence is TGTGCCAGTAGTCCTGGACGGAGCTCCTACGAGCAGTACTTC. Translating gives CASSPGRSSYEQYF.

This clone appeared a few times. V is TRBV11-2 and J is TRBJ2-7, with a tentative D call TRBD1 (6 bases). CDR3 length: 12 amino acids. CDR1 and CDR2 (germline): SGHAT, FQNNGV. The V end was cut by 4 bases, the J end by 6 bases, with 10 bases between. CDR3 sequence (DNA): TGTGCCAGCAGCTCCGGGACACTCGAGCAGTACTTC. Protein product: CASSSGTLEQYF.

The rearrangement joins TRBV13 to TRBJ1-2; the D gene is possibly TRBD1 (6 bases). The CDR3 has 15 residues. Germline CDR1 reads PRHDT; CDR2 reads FYEKMQ (reference sequence). Trimming took off 5 bases at V and 4 bases at J, with 17 bases between the two ends. The chain's CDR3 is CASSPPGQIRYGYTF. The CDR3 DNA is TGTGCCAGCAGCCCGCCCGGACAGATTCGCTATGGCTACACCTTC. The full variable domain, completed using reference TRBV13 and TRBJ1-2, is AAGVIQSPRHLIKEKRETATLKCYPIPRHDTVYWYQQGPGQDPQFLISFYEKMQSDKGSIPDRFSAQQFSDYHSELNMSSLELGDSALYFCASSPPGQIRYGYTFGSGTRLTVV.

The chain carries TRBV4-1 and TRBJ2-3; either TRBD1 or TRBD2 may supply D (6 bases each). This CDR3 has 15 amino acids. CDR1 and CDR2 from the germline V gene are MGHRA and YSYEKL. V lost 1 base and J 5 bases, leaving 13 bases between the germline ends. CDR3 nucleotide sequence: TGCGCCAGCAGCCAAGTAACGGGGGCCGAAGATACGCAGTATTTT. This sequence encodes CASSQVTGAEDTQYF.

CDR3 in DNA: TGTGCCAGCAGCTCGAGCGGGAGGGCCGGTGGAGAGCAGTTCTTC. Translated, it gives CASSSSGRAGGEQFF. V and J are TRBV5-8 and TRBJ2-1; 10 bases align to TRBD2. The junction had 10 bases not matched to a gene; V was cut back by 3 bases and J by 10 bases. Germline V gene data show CDR1 as SGHTS and CDR2 as YDEGEE. The CDR3 spans 15 residues.

This chain uses TRBV6-5 with TRBJ1-5; 9 bases align to TRBD1. This CDR3 spans 14 amino acids. J was trimmed by 5 bases and V by 6 bases; bases with no gene match: 5. Per germline, CDR1 MNHEY and CDR2 SVGAGI. CDR3 residues: CASRHRGLHQPQHF. The CDR3 DNA sequence: TGTGCCAGCAGACACAGGGGGCTACATCAGCCCCAGCATTTT.

The chain carries TRBV10-3 and TRBJ2-3; D remains unclear. The CDR3 extends over 11 amino acids. CDR1 is ENHRY, CDR2 SYGVKD, per germline. The V end lost 3 bases, the J end lost 2 bases, and 0 bases lay between the germline ends. CDR3 in amino acids: CAISDTDTQYF. CDR3 DNA sequence: TGTGCCATCAGTGACACAGATACGCAGTATTTT.

The V and J genes are TRBV9 and TRBJ2-2, with D tentatively TRBD2 (6 bases). The V end was cut by 0 bases, the J end by 5 bases, with 11 bases between. Germline V gene sequence: CDR1 SGDLS, CDR2 YYNGEE. This CDR3 contains 15 residues. CDR3 loop: CASSVGSGGTGELFF. In DNA, the CDR3 is TGTGCCAGCAGCGTAGGTTCCGGGGGAACCGGGGAGCTGTTTTTT.

The rearrangement links TRBV5-1 to TRBJ1-1, with D unresolved. V was cut by 7 bases and J by 4 bases, with 11 bases left in between. Germline values: CDR1 SGHRS, CDR2 YFSETQ. This CDR3 contains 12 residues. The CDR3 spells CASGGMGTEAFF. CDR3 nucleotides: TGCGCCAGCGGCGGGATGGGCACTGAAGCTTTCTTT.

This chain connects TRBV7-9 to TRBJ1-2; 8 bases map to TRBD1. V dropped 5 bases and J dropped 3; count of bases not matched to a gene: 8. Germline CDR1 and CDR2: SEHNR and FQNEAQ (reference sequence). The CDR3 is 15 residues long. The CDR3 is CASSPTGVLDYGYTF. DNA of the CDR3: TGTGCCAGCAGCCCGACAGGGGTTCTTGACTATGGCTACACCTTC.

This rearrangement joins TRBV4-1 to TRBJ2-3; D possibly corresponds to TRBD1 (6 bases). Trimming stripped 2 bases from V and 1 base from J, with 13 bases between. The CDR3 spans 16 residues. Germline CDR1 and CDR2: MGHRA and YSYEKL. CDR3 coding DNA: TGCGCCAGCAGCCAATGGGTCAGGGGCGGCACAGATACGCAGTATTTT. This codes for CASSQWVRGGTDTQYF.

This rearrangement joins TRBV28 to TRBJ2-1, with 9 bases lining up with TRBD2. The CDR3 totals 15 residues. Trimming at V came to 3 bases and at J to 5 bases, leaving 5 bases not matched to a gene. CDR1 and CDR2 (germline): MDHEN, SYDVKM. The CDR3 is CASSFWTSVHNEQFF. The CDR3 region has the DNA TGTGCCAGCAGTTTCTGGACTAGCGTTCACAATGAGCAGTTCTTC.

This clone was observed once. CDR3 residues: CASSLGQGPNYGYTF. DNA of the CDR3: TGTGCCAGCAGCCTTGGACAGGGGCCTAACTATGGCTACACCTTC. This chain connects TRBV6-1 to TRBJ1-2; 9 bases are shared with TRBD1. From germline, CDR1 is MNHNS and CDR2 SASEGT. J lost 0 bases, V lost 6 bases, and 5 bases had no gene match. The CDR3 totals 15 residues.

V usage is TRBV18 and J usage is TRBJ2-7, with no clear D. V was cut by 3 bases and J by 3 bases, with 9 bases left in between. Germline CDR1 reads KGHSH; CDR2 reads LQKENI. The CDR3 is made up of 13 amino acids. The CDR3 sequence: CASSPPSGYEQYF. Here the CDR3 DNA reads TGTGCCAGCTCACCCCCCTCGGGCTACGAGCAGTACTTC.

The chain links TRBV7-3 to TRBJ2-5; D gene ambiguous. CDR1 SGHTA and CDR2 FQGTGA come from the germline V gene. V lost 6 bases and J lost 2, with 7 bases in between. The length of the CDR3 is 12 residues. The CDR3 region has the DNA TGTGCCAGCAGGACCGGTCAAGAGACCCAGTACTTC. Translating it yields CASRTGQETQYF.

The chain couples TRBV4-1 to TRBJ2-7; D is uncertain. CDR3 size: 15 residues. V shed 0 bases and J shed 2 bases, with 11 bases lying between them. Germline CDR1 and CDR2: MGHRA and YSYEKL. The CDR3 spells CASSQEKGPAYEQYF. In DNA, the CDR3 is TGCGCCAGCAGCCAAGAAAAGGGCCCAGCCTACGAGCAGTACTTC.